These 31 T cell receptor beta chains were all obtained from the same sample, sequenced in a study of T cell responses to AZD1222 COVID-19 vaccine. Clones were read by immunoSEQ multiplex PCR, and TCRdb kept only the in-frame ones, dropping some. The sample lists some 150,000 clones, more than 85% occurring once. This sample comprised peripheral blood, obtained on day 0 of AZD1222 vaccination. These receptors were collected from an adult in good health.

V usage is TRBV3-1 (or the pseudogene TRBV3-2) and J usage is TRBJ1-2, with D unclear. Germline CDR1 is LGHDT and CDR2 is YNNKEL (reference sequence). Trimming pared 4 bases from V and 3 bases from J, leaving 12 bases between. CDR3 length: 14 amino acids. In DNA form, the CDR3 reads TGTGCCAGCAGCCTAGACTCAATCTACTATGGCTACACCTTC. Amino acids: CASSLDSIYYGYTF.

In its sample, this clone was seen once. The CDR3 bases are TGCGCCAGCAGCGAAGGGGATTATCAGCCCCAGCATTTT. Translation gives CASSEGDYQPQHF. The chain recombines TRBV5-1 with TRBJ1-5, with D possibly TRBD1 on 5 matching bases. Trimming took off 4 bases at V and 5 bases at J, with 10 bases between the two ends. Per germline, CDR1 SGHRS and CDR2 YFSETQ. The CDR3 length is 13 residues.

V gene TRBV12-3 or TRBV12-4 combines with J gene TRBJ2-7; 7 positions match TRBD2. CDR3 length: 13 residues. J lost 7 bases, V lost 8 bases, and 11 bases had no gene match. CDR3 nucleotides: TGTGCCAGCTCGGTGGGGGGGGTCTGGGAGCAGTACTTC. Translated, it gives CASSVGGVWEQYF.

The rearrangement links TRBV5-1 to TRBJ1-2; no definite D call. The CDR3 sequence is 15 residues long. The ends were cut back, 1 base at V and 8 bases at J, with 18 bases in the middle. Germline CDR1 is SGHRS and CDR2 is YFSETQ. In DNA, the CDR3 is TGCGCCAGCAGCTTGTTTGGGGAGGCGGCGAACGGCTACACCTTC. It specifies CASSLFGEAANGYTF.

J is TRBJ2-1 and V is TRBV5-1, with TRBD2 as a possible D gene (5 bases). Looked up from germline, CDR1 is SGHRS and CDR2 is YFSETQ. CDR3 length: 12 amino acids. Trimming cost V 1 base and J 7 bases, with 6 bases left between them. The CDR3 loop reads CASSLSGNEQFF. Written as DNA, the CDR3 is TGCGCCAGCAGCTTGAGCGGTAATGAGCAGTTCTTC.

J is TRBJ1-5 and V is TRBV2; weak D call: TRBD1 (6 bases). From germline, CDR1 is SNHLY and CDR2 FYNNEI. V dropped 6 bases and J dropped 7 bases, with 10 bases sitting between them. This CDR3 has 12 amino acids. The DNA for the CDR3 is TGTGCCAGCAGCCCGAGGGGGCAGCCCCAGCATTTT. The encoded protein is CASSPRGQPQHF.

The chain joins TRBV3-1 (or the pseudogene TRBV3-2) to TRBJ1-2, with 8 positions matching TRBD1. The CDR3 totals 15 residues. The trim removed 0 bases at V and 4 bases at J, leaving 4 bases unmatched. From germline, CDR1 is LGHDT and CDR2 YNNKEL (reference sequence). In DNA, the CDR3 is TGTGCCAGCAGCCAAGAAAGGGGACAGGCCTATGGCTACACCTTC. Its protein product is CASSQERGQAYGYTF.

A single count supports this clone. This rearrangement joins TRBV19 to TRBJ2-5, with D tentatively TRBD1 (5 bases). Germline V gene lookup returns CDR1 LNHDA and CDR2 SQIVND (reference sequence). This CDR3 spans 15 amino acids. V was clipped by 8 bases and J by 5 bases, with 21 bases between them. The CDR3 sequence: CASSRAGYNVETQYF. The CDR3 DNA follows: TGTGCCAGTTCTAGGGCAGGGTATAATGTGGAGACCCAGTACTTC. Full variable domain (outside the CDR3, taken from reference TRBV19 and TRBJ2-5): DGGITQSPKYLFRKEGQNVTLSCEQNLNHDAMYWYRQDPGQGLRLIYYSQIVNDFQKGDIAEGYSVSREKKESFPLTVTSAQKNPTAFYLCASSRAGYNVETQYFGPGTRLLVL.

CDR3 residues: CSAIEPAGATDTQYF. Written as DNA, the CDR3 is TGCAGCGCCATTGAGCCAGCGGGGGCCACAGATACGCAGTATTTT. J is TRBJ2-3 and V is TRBV29-1, with 8 nucleotides matching TRBD2. CDR3 length equals 15 residues. Per germline, CDR1 SQVTM and CDR2 ANQGSEA. Trimming at V came to 7 bases and at J to 2 bases, leaving 11 bases not matched to a gene.

In the case of this clone: The junction differs from germline at one of its ends, possibly a read error. V usage is TRBV7-7 and J usage is TRBJ1-1; D remains unclear. CDR3 size: 15 residues. Germline V gives CDR1 SSHAT, CDR2 FNYEAQ (reference sequence). The CDR3 here is CASSPIGISNTEAFF. CDR3 nucleotides: TGTGCTAGCAGCCCAATCGGGATTTCTAACACTGAAGCTTTCTTT.

The chain couples TRBV4-1 to TRBJ1-1; D perhaps matches TRBD1 (5 bases). The CDR3 spans 14 residues. CDR1 and CDR2 from the germline V gene are MGHRA and YSYEKL. The ends were cut back, 3 bases at V and 7 bases at J, with 15 bases in the middle. CDR3 nucleotides: TGCGCCAGCAGCCACGAAATAGGGGAGAATGAAGCTTTCTTT. Amino acid sequence: CASSHEIGENEAFF.

The chain links TRBV19 to TRBJ1-5; D gene uncertain. V lost 0 bases to trimming and J lost 5 bases, with 14 bases between them. Germline V lookup: CDR1 LNHDA, CDR2 SQIVND (reference sequence). The CDR3 has 16 residues. CDR3 in amino acids: CASSIDLAGSDQPQHF. The DNA of the CDR3 is TGTGCCAGTAGTATAGACTTGGCCGGTTCGGATCAGCCCCAGCATTTT.

This clone has a single count. The CDR3 DNA is TGTGCCAGCAGCGCCGGGACCAACTATGGCTACACCTTC. The encoded protein is CASSAGTNYGYTF. This chain connects TRBV12-3 or TRBV12-4 to TRBJ1-2; tentatively, D is TRBD1 (5 bases). The CDR3 extends over 13 amino acids. The V end lost 6 bases, the J end lost 2 bases, and 10 bases lay between the germline ends.

The J gene is TRBJ1-4, the V gene TRBV2, with D possibly being TRBD1 (6 bases). The CDR3 sequence is 15 residues long. Germline CDR1 is SNHLY and CDR2 is FYNNEI. V dropped 1 base and J dropped 8 bases, with 14 bases sitting between them. CDR3 sequence: CASSEDNRVVEKLFF. CDR3 DNA sequence: TGTGCCAGCAGTGAAGATAACAGGGTAGTGGAAAAACTGTTTTTT.

The chain combines TRBV21-1 with TRBJ1-5. TRBV21-1 counts as a pseudogene. The CDR3 spans 16 residues. CDR3 sequence reads: CASSKGEEVPGQPQHF. CDR3 nucleotide sequence: TGTGCCAGCAGCAAAGGTGAAGAGGTTCCGGGTCAGCCCCAGCATTTT.

This chain uses TRBV4-1 with TRBJ2-5; unclear D gene. The CDR3 spans 15 residues. Trimming left V 3 bases short and J 4 bases short, with 15 bases between. Germline CDR1 reads MGHRA; CDR2 reads YSYEKL. The CDR3 loop is CASSQVQAYGETQYF. Here the CDR3 DNA reads TGCGCCAGCAGCCAGGTCCAGGCCTACGGAGAGACCCAGTACTTC.

This CDR3 reads CASSLRGTGETQYF. DNA for the CDR3: TGTGCCAGCAGCTTAAGGGGGACAGGAGAGACCCAGTACTTC. The chain uses TRBV5-5 and TRBJ2-5, with 8 nucleotides matching TRBD1. V dropped 2 bases and J dropped 4; count of bases not matched to a gene: 4. Looked up from germline, CDR1 is SGHKS and CDR2 is YYEKEE (reference sequence). CDR3 length: 14 residues.

This chain connects TRBV19 to TRBJ1-1, with D maybe TRBD1 (5 bases). CDR1 is LNHDA, CDR2 SQIVND, per germline (reference sequence). CDR3 length equals 14 residues. Trimming pared 10 bases from V and 5 bases from J, leaving 20 bases between. In nucleotides, the CDR3 is TGTGCCACGTCAGTAGAACCGGGGGGGACTGAAGCTTTCTTT. Translated: CATSVEPGGTEAFF.

This rearrangement joins TRBV4-1 to TRBJ1-6; D gene unclear. With 3 bases removed from V and 9 bases from J, the gap between germline ends came to 18 bases. The CDR3 runs 16 residues. Germline values: CDR1 MGHRA, CDR2 YSYEKL. The CDR3 protein is CASSQLLLRISSPLHF. CDR3 DNA: TGCGCCAGCAGCCAGCTATTACTACGGATCAGTTCACCCCTCCACTTT.

Here the CDR3 DNA reads TGTGCCAGCTCACCACAGGGCGAAATGGGGTATGGCTACACCTTC. Translation: CASSPQGEMGYGYTF. The chain has TRBV18 and TRBJ1-2; no firm D call. The length of the CDR3 is 15 residues. Germline CDR1 KGHSH, CDR2 LQKENI. V lost 1 base and J lost 5, with 14 bases in between.

A single count supports this clone. The V gene is TRBV1, the J gene TRBJ1-2; the table assigns TRBD1, which was not confirmed against the DNA. TRBV1 is assigned pseudogene status. The CDR3 spans 13 residues. DNA of the CDR3: TGCACCGCCGACCAGGGTTTTGAGCATGGCTACACCTTC. This sequence encodes CTADQGFEHGYTF.

This clone was observed a single time. This chain joins TRBV4-1 and TRBJ1-2, with D unresolved. Germline V gives CDR1 MGHRA, CDR2 YSYEKL. CDR3 length: 12 residues. The ends were cut back, 2 bases at V and 10 bases at J, with 11 bases in the middle. Here the CDR3 reads CASSQLGGDYTF. Here the CDR3 DNA reads TGCGCCAGCAGCCAATTGGGTGGCGACTACACCTTC.

This rearrangement joins TRBV6-5 to TRBJ2-3; D is possibly TRBD1 or TRBD2 (5 bases each). CDR1 MNHEY and CDR2 SVGAGI come from the germline V gene. The CDR3 loop spans 13 amino acids. Trimming took off 8 bases at V and 2 bases at J, with 11 bases between the two ends. The CDR3 DNA is TGTGCCAGCCGGGACGGATCCACAGATACGCAGTATTTT. It encodes CASRDGSTDTQYF.

V is TRBV27 and J is TRBJ1-5; TRBD1 is a possible D gene (5 bases). The V gene lost 0 bases and the J gene lost 0 bases, with 15 bases spanning the gap. The germline CDR1 and CDR2 sequences are MNHEY and SMNVEV (reference sequence). This CDR3 has 18 residues. The DNA of the CDR3 is TGTGCCAGCAGTTTATCCGCCGGGGCCGGCTATAGCAATCAGCCCCAGCATTTT. It is translated as CASSLSAGAGYSNQPQHF.

The gene calls are TRBV6-5 and TRBJ1-3; a weak D match, TRBD1 (6 bases). This CDR3 has 14 residues. Germline lookup yields CDR1 MNHEY and CDR2 SVGAGI. The V end lost 6 bases, the J end lost 0 bases, and 9 bases lay between the germline ends. DNA for the CDR3: TGTGCCAGCAGATCGGACAGCTCTGGAAACACCATATATTTT. Its protein is CASRSDSSGNTIYF.

The CDR3 DNA follows: TGTGCCAGCAGTGCCTACGCAGGAGCGGGTGGCTACACCTTC. This translates into CASSAYAGAGGYTF. The chain carries TRBV27 and TRBJ1-2; D is unclear. The length of the CDR3 is 14 residues. Trimming shortened V by 5 bases and J by 7 bases, and 17 bases separated the two germline ends. The germline gives CDR1 MNHEY, CDR2 SMNVEV (reference sequence).

The rearrangement uses TRBV19 and TRBJ2-7, with TRBD2 identical over 8 bases. The CDR3 covers 15 residues. Germline lookup yields CDR1 LNHDA and CDR2 SQIVND (reference sequence). Trimming took 6 bases from V and 3 from J; bases not matched to a gene: 10. The CDR3 nucleotides are TGTGCCAGTAGGATGGGAGCGGGGGCCGACTACGAGCAGTACTTC. It is translated as CASRMGAGADYEQYF.

CDR3 coding DNA: TGTGCCAGCAGTGTTTCCTACCAGCACCTTCGCGAGCAGTACTTC. Protein product: CASSVSYQHLREQYF. This sequence joins TRBV2 and TRBJ2-7, with D hard to call. Germline values: CDR1 SNHLY, CDR2 FYNNEI. The CDR3 length is 15 residues. V was cut by 4 bases and J by 6 bases, with 19 bases left in between.

The chain couples TRBV19 to TRBJ1-1; 7 nucleotides line up with TRBD1. CDR1 LNHDA and CDR2 SQIVND come from the germline V gene (reference sequence). This CDR3 is built from 14 residues. Trimming took 4 bases from V and 3 from J; bases not matched to a gene: 5. The CDR3 bases are TGTGCCAGTAGTACTTCTCAGGGGGACACTGAAGCTTTCTTT. Its translation is CASSTSQGDTEAFF.

This clone has a handful of counts. The rearrangement links TRBV11-2 to TRBJ2-3; tentatively, D is TRBD1 (5 bases). This CDR3 spans 16 amino acids. Germline values: CDR1 SGHAT, CDR2 FQNNGV. V gave up 5 bases and J gave up 2 bases, with 17 bases separating them. The CDR3 DNA sequence: TGTGCCAGCAGCGCCAAGACCCTTGGGGCCACAGATACGCAGTATTTT. Translated: CASSAKTLGATDTQYF.

CDR3 region: CASSLGQGRTNEQFF. CDR3 sequence (DNA): TGTGCCAGCAGCTTGGGACAGGGGAGGACGAATGAGCAGTTCTTC. The chain uses TRBV5-4 and TRBJ2-1; 8 bases match TRBD1. The CDR3 is made up of 15 amino acids. Germline CDR1 and CDR2: SGHNT and YYREEE (reference sequence). The V segment lost 0 bases and the J segment 7 bases; nucleotides outside the gene matches: 6.